Sequencing of this T cell receptor (beta chain) was carried out in a study of memory CD4+ T cells and cytomegalovirus serostatus. On the study more broadly: This sample comes from healthy Belgian adults, about 10 CMV seropositive, 24 seronegative.

V was pared by 5 bases and J by 8 bases, with 7 bases of the junction left unmatched. Germline lookup yields CDR1 MNHEY and CDR2 SVGAGI. There are 13 residues in the CDR3. The sort gate was single viable CD3+CD4+CD8-CD45RO+ cells for memory CD4+ T cells. Per the authors' pipeline: After removing out-of-frame reads, over 2 million distinct TCRbeta sequences remained. Sequenced by immunoSEQ multiplex PCR; TCRdb stores in-frame clones only, minus some. Clone size and the V and J calls come from that table; the DNA yielded D and trimming. In the table there are about 41,000 clones, 75% to 85% of which are singletons.

V and J are TRBV6-5 and TRBJ1-2, with 8 bases fitting TRBD1. The source of this sequence is an adult in good health and CMV-seronegative. The sequenced sample was memory CD4+ T cells from blood. The CDR3 region is CASSRQGARGYTF. The CDR3 DNA follows: TGTGCCAGCAGTCGGCAGGGGGCGCGAGGCTACACCTTC.